This T cell receptor (beta chain) was observed in a study of identical twins (TCRdb year 2016). About the full investigation: To test whether fetal clonotypes persist, this study deep-sequenced TCR alpha and beta repertoires from monozygotic twins, from unrelated adults of various ages, and from cord blood. To rule out contamination, replicate twin experiments were performed at different times with different library preparation protocols.

A word on this clonotype: Its target antigen remains unknown. Base qualities are not provided; no much larger clone lies one nucleotide away.

Receptor amplification or capture employed 5' RACE. Data came from an Illumina HiSeq 2000. A universal primer binding site was introduced by template switching, and a unique molecular identifier was present in the final cDNA, enabling accurate counting of TCR cDNA molecules. First-strand cDNA for TCR alpha and beta chains was synthesized from specific primers in the conserved constant-segment region. To control for contamination, every cDNA library carried two barcodes: a SMART-Mk sample barcode plus Illumina barcodes. TruSeq adapter sequences, together with Illumina sample barcodes, were added in two successive PCR steps. The Illumina HiSeq platform was used with custom primers to sequence TCR alpha and beta cDNA libraries. The study's processing was this. MiGEC processed the raw reads to extract unique molecular identifiers, while MiXCR was used to determine the CDR3 positions. For each individual, recombination models were inferred using an EM algorithm with the repgenHMM and IGoR tools. Shared clonotypes were analyzed with the tcR package in R, and sharing was normalized by the product of cloneset sizes. To study raw recombination without the effects of thymic and clonal selection, out-of-frame nonproductive sequences were analyzed. TCRdb itself trimmed the public reads at Q25 with fastp, ran MiXCR and retained productive beta chains. Rows are combined by CDR3 protein, so each entry shows the most common genes and DNA. TCRdb, not the authors, supplied the V and J calls. The sample has 240,000 or so distinct CDR3 sequences on record, approximately 11% of them singletons. 4% to 5% of the sample comes from the top ten.

Counted from cysteine to phenylalanine, this CDR3 has 13 amino acids. Only the CDR3 DNA stays, 39 bases, in frame from base 1. Cut back by 5 bases and 0 bases, the V and J ends lie 5 bases apart. Sequences MDHEN (CDR1) and SYDVKM (CDR2) are obtained from the germline V gene. All donors were healthy Caucasians. The twin cohort comprised three pairs of female monozygotic twins, all aged roughly 18 to 30 years. Miltenyi CD45RO+ enrichment and human naive T-cell isolation kits were used to isolate memory (CD45RO+) and naive T cells from PBMC. Overall results and qualifications from the work: Fewer insertions were carried by abundant cord blood beta clonotypes; a weaker similar trend was observed in young adult naive repertoires, while no such trend was observed in memory repertoires. Invariant T cells such as MAIT and iNKT could partly confound zero-insertion analyses, though diverse VJ usage argued against this for most clonotypes. In monozygotic twins, out-of-frame TCR alpha sharing was systematically underestimated by recombination models, although the models agreed with sharing between unrelated individuals. Out-of-frame TCR alpha sequences shared between twins showed an excess of low generation-probability sequences compared with coincidental sharing between unrelated individuals. In beta out-of-frame sequences, excess twin sharing was weaker, because having fewer shared sequences lowered the signal-to-noise ratio. Because the same donors could not be followed over many years, the conclusions relied on cross-sectional statistical analysis.

These data were also filed under a second study, of yellow fever vaccine responses in identical twins. That second report states: The authors reported that the T cell response to vaccination in identical twins appeared partly convergent and partly personalized. Focusing on identical twins, the study followed the T cell clones that responded to the vaccine, and did so with precision.

Sequencing was performed on memory (CD45RO+) T cells sorted from blood. The meaning of the sample's cell subset or site label: CD45RO+ enriched T cells. This TCR came from a young woman in good health. The chain is assembled from TRBV28 and TRBJ2-4, with the D gene too uncertain to name. The CDR3 is CASSRGAKNIQYF. DNA sequence: TGTGCCAGCAGTCGAGGAGCCAAAAACATTCAGTACTTC.